The 19 T cell receptor beta chains below all came from one sample that was sequenced in a study of regulatory T cells in long-lasting Graves disease (dated by TCRdb to the early 2020s). The time point label on this specimen signifies: newly diagnosed GD, antithyroid drugs for less than 3 months. For both TCR sequencing and RNA sequencing, RNA was extracted from PBMCs in TRIzol. Library preparation was by multiplex PCR. The reads were generated on an Illumina HiSeq 4000. TCR beta libraries were built with iRepertoire HTBI primers and Arm-PCR amplification of CDR3 regions. TCRdb took the public reads, trimmed them with fastp at Q25, ran MiXCR for clone calling and kept in-frame beta chains. Here each entry gathers all rows of one CDR3 protein and keeps the most common genes and DNA. The sample includes about 540,000 distinct CDR3 sequences, with approximately 12% observed a single time. 10% of the sample is held by the ten biggest clonotypes.

The same specimen was also included in a second study, on T cells in Graves' hyperthyroidism and ophthalmopathy.

The source was peripheral blood mononuclear cells (PBMCs), collected at new diagnosis, from a patient treated with antithyroid drugs. These receptor sequences come from a man younger than 40 with Graves disease. Donor details come from another sample of the same person, matched by shared clones.

This clonotype was seen many times. This rearrangement joins TRBV11-2 to TRBJ2-1; D gene unclear. V lost 6 bases and J lost 8, with 17 bases in between. The germline gives CDR1 SGHAT, CDR2 FQNNGV. The CDR3 is 14 amino acids. The CDR3 DNA reads as TGTGCCAGCAGATTTACCCGGAGCTGGGATGAGCAGTTCTTC. Amino acid sequence: CASRFTRSWDEQFF.

The chain uses TRBV7-2 and TRBJ1-2; D may be TRBD1 (6 bases). Trimming cost V 5 bases and J 4 bases, with 23 bases left between them. The CDR3 runs to 17 residues. Looked up from germline, CDR1 is SGHTA and CDR2 is FQGNSA. CDR3 protein: CASSRAGGGVNRYGYTF. The CDR3 nucleotides are TGTGCCAGCAGCAGGGCGGGAGGGGGAGTTAACCGCTATGGCTACACCTTC. Full variable domain (remainder filled in from reference TRBV7-2 and TRBJ1-2): GAGVSQSPSNKVTEKGKDVELRCDPISGHTALYWYRQSLGQGLEFLIYFQGNSAPDKSGLPSDRFSAERTGGSVSTLTIQRTQQEDSAVYLCASSRAGGGVNRYGYTFGSGTRLTVV.

This clonotype came up many times. The V gene is TRBV6-1, the J gene TRBJ2-6, with D possibly being TRBD2 (6 bases). Germline V gene data show CDR1 as MNHNS and CDR2 as SASEGT. The CDR3 consists of 15 residues. Trimming removed 4 bases from V and 0 bases from J, with 7 bases in between. Written as DNA, the CDR3 is TGTGCCAGCAGTGGGAGGGTCTCTGGGGCCAACGTCCTGACTTTC. This codes for CASSGRVSGANVLTF.

This clonotype occurred many times. The chain recombines TRBV24-1 with TRBJ2-2; the D is unclear. Germline values: CDR1 KGHDR, CDR2 SFDVKD. There are 12 residues in the CDR3. V was clipped by 7 bases and J by 8 bases, with 10 bases between them. Written as DNA, the CDR3 is TGTGCCACCAGGGGGATTCTTGGGGAGCTGTTTTTT. Its protein is CATRGILGELFF.

This clonotype was detected ten times or more. The chain links TRBV11-1 to TRBJ1-4; D not certain. V was trimmed by 2 bases and J by 4 bases, leaving 8 bases between them. Germline loops: CDR1 SGHAT, CDR2 FQDESV (reference sequence). This CDR3 is built from 14 residues. The CDR3: CASSLQENNEKLFF. CDR3 DNA: TGTGCCAGCAGCTTACAGGAAAATAATGAAAAACTGTTTTTT.

This clonotype has a handful of counts. The chain couples TRBV20-1 to TRBJ2-5; 14 bases agree with TRBD2. The CDR3 covers 18 residues. V dropped 2 bases and J dropped 5; count of bases not matched to a gene: 13. Looked up from germline, CDR1 is DFQATT and CDR2 is SNEGSKA (reference sequence). The CDR3 sequence is CSARTTSGRESVGETQYF. The CDR3 bases are TGCAGTGCTAGAACGACTAGCGGGAGGGAGTCGGTAGGGGAGACCCAGTACTTC.

There are many counts of this clonotype. The conserved phenylalanine or tryptophan is not found at the CDR3 terminus, so this likely reflects a read error. The V gene is TRBV20-1, the J gene TRBJ2-1; D may be TRBD2 (5 bases). CDR1 is DFQATT and CDR2 is SNEGSKA in the germline V gene (reference sequence). V lost 5 bases, J lost 1 base, and 18 bases lay in between. This CDR3 has 16 amino acids. Here the CDR3 DNA reads TGCAGTGCTCCCCGCCGGGTAGCGAGATCCTACAATGAGCAGTTCCTC. Protein product: CSAPRRVARSYNEQFL.

In this sample, this clonotype turned up a few times. The V call is TRBV20-1, the J call TRBJ2-5; weak D call: TRBD1 (6 bases). Trimming removed 4 bases from V and 7 bases from J, with 16 bases in between. Germline V gene lookup returns CDR1 DFQATT and CDR2 SNEGSKA (reference sequence). This CDR3 is built from 13 residues. The CDR3 loop is CSANRVGVVTQYF. The CDR3 bases are TGCAGTGCTAACAGGGTAGGGGTAGTGACCCAGTACTTC.

This clonotype was detected a few times. This chain links TRBV27 with TRBJ2-1; D ambiguous. The ends were cut back, 6 bases at V and 14 bases at J, with 17 bases in the middle. CDR1 is MNHEY, CDR2 SMNVEV, per germline (reference sequence). The CDR3 length is 12 residues. CDR3 amino acids: CASSHPRTREFF. The CDR3 region has the DNA TGTGCCAGCAGCCACCCCCGCACAAGGGAGTTCTTC.

This clonotype turned up a few times. This chain joins TRBV6-1 and TRBJ2-7; TRBD1 matches at 8 bases. This CDR3 is 12 amino acids long. Germline V CDR1 and CDR2: MNHNS, SASEGT. CDR3 in amino acids: CAVGQEPYEQYF. The CDR3 nucleotides are TGTGCTGTGGGACAGGAGCCCTACGAGCAGTACTTC.

Many counts were recorded for this clonotype. The chain has TRBV27 and TRBJ2-1; weak D call: TRBD2 (5 bases). CDR1 is MNHEY and CDR2 is SMNVEV in the germline V gene (reference sequence). CDR3 length equals 16 residues. Trimming shortened V by 2 bases and J by 2 bases, and 13 bases separated the two germline ends. CDR3 protein: CASSLRVTSPYNEQFF. As DNA, the CDR3 is TGTGCCAGCAGTTTAAGGGTAACTAGTCCCTACAATGAGCAGTTCTTC.

Ten or more counts support this clonotype. The CDR3 region has the DNA TGTGCCAGCACGGGGACAAGGGGCGGTGAGCAGTTCTTC. Protein: CASTGTRGGEQFF. The rearrangement links TRBV7-9 to TRBJ2-1; D may be TRBD1 (6 bases). Germline V gives CDR1 SEHNR, CDR2 FQNEAQ (reference sequence). The germline V and J ends were trimmed by 7 bases and 9 bases, with 16 bases remaining between them. The CDR3 totals 13 residues. The whole variable domain, filled in from reference TRBV7-9 and TRBJ2-1, reads DTGVSQNPRHKITKRGQNVTFRCDPISEHNRLYWYRQTLGQGPEFLTYFQNEAQLEKSRLLSDRFSAERPKGSFSTLEIQRTEQGDSAMYLCASTGTRGGEQFFGPGTRLTVL.

In its sample, this clonotype was seen many times. The chain is built from TRBV15 and TRBJ1-6; no clear D. This CDR3 is 14 amino acids long. The V gene lost 1 base and the J gene lost 6 bases, with 7 bases spanning the gap. In germline, CDR1 is LNHNV, CDR2 YYDKDF (reference sequence). CDR3 in amino acids: CATSRAGGNSPLHF. The CDR3 DNA sequence: TGTGCCACCAGCAGAGCGGGTGGTAATTCACCCCTCCACTTT.

V gene TRBV5-1 combines with J gene TRBJ2-6; D call uncertain. Looked up from germline, CDR1 is SGHRS and CDR2 is YFSETQ. V was cut by 2 bases and J by 2 bases, with 5 bases left in between. The CDR3 loop spans 14 amino acids. The CDR3 reads CASSLTPGANVLTF. In nucleotides, the CDR3 is TGCGCCAGCAGCTTAACACCTGGGGCCAACGTCCTGACTTTC. The variable domain in full, with the rest retrieved from reference TRBV5-1 and TRBJ2-6, is KAGVTQTPRYLIKTRGQQVTLSCSPISGHRSVSWYQQTPGQGLQFLFEYFSETQRNKGNFPGRFSGRQFSNSRSEMNVSTLELGDSALYLCASSLTPGANVLTFGAGSRLTVL.

This clonotype was counted a few times. This chain links TRBV4-1 with TRBJ2-1, with D possibly matching TRBD2 (6 bases). Looked up from germline, CDR1 is MGHRA and CDR2 is YSYEKL. This CDR3 contains 16 residues. With 4 bases removed from V and 7 bases from J, the gap between germline ends came to 20 bases. DNA of the CDR3: TGCGCCAGCAGCCTAGGAAGACTAGGCCTCTCAAATGAGCAGTTCTTC. Translated, it gives CASSLGRLGLSNEQFF.

This clonotype was detected ten times or more. The J gene is TRBJ2-7, the V gene TRBV7-8, with TRBD1 matching 8 bases. V was pared by 5 bases and J by 8 bases, with 5 bases of the junction left unmatched. The CDR3 runs to 12 residues. CDR1 and CDR2 from the germline V gene are SGHVS and FQNEAQ. CDR3 sequence: CASSATGDQQYF. CDR3 bases: TGTGCCAGCAGCGCGACAGGGGATCAGCAGTACTTC.

The table lists this clonotype with many counts. The genes are TRBV20-1 and TRBJ2-3; 13 nucleotides match TRBD2. V was pared by 1 base and J by 1 base, with 5 bases of the junction left unmatched. This CDR3 spans 17 amino acids. Germline CDR1 and CDR2: DFQATT and SNEGSKA (reference sequence). The CDR3 sequence: CSARGSGLAGGTDTQYF. The DNA for the CDR3 is TGCAGTGCTAGAGGTTCCGGACTAGCGGGAGGCACAGATACGCAGTATTTT.

This clonotype has a count of ten or more. This chain uses TRBV20-1 with TRBJ2-3, with 8 bases matching TRBD2. Germline CDR1 and CDR2: DFQATT and SNEGSKA (reference sequence). There are 16 residues in the CDR3. Trimming removed 7 bases from V and 0 bases from J; junction bases left unmatched: 12. The CDR3 nucleotides read TGCAGTGAGGGTCGGGAGGGCCTAACCAGCACAGATACGCAGTATTTT. It encodes CSEGREGLTSTDTQYF.

This clonotype appeared a single time. CDR3 residues: CASSQESHSPLHF. The CDR3 nucleotides read TGCGCCAGCAGCCAAGAATCTCATTCACCCCTCCACTTT. The chain has TRBV4-1 and TRBJ1-6; D is unclear. Germline CDR1 is MGHRA and CDR2 is YSYEKL. The CDR3 sequence is 13 residues long. The V end lost 0 bases, the J end lost 8 bases, and 5 bases lay between the germline ends.